This T cell receptor (beta chain) was found in a study of blood T cell repertoires in COVID-19. In the study overall: Spain, Italy and the United States supplied samples that represented acute and convalescent COVID-19. Sample material is recorded as cDNA or gDNA derived from T cells, B-cell-depleted T cells, or PBMCs.

The length of the CDR3 is 14 residues. Germline V CDR1 and CDR2: SQVTM, ANQGSEA. V lost 2 bases to trimming and J lost 5 bases; unmatched junction nucleotides: 6. As processed by the authors: Amplification of reference gene primers provided the estimated nucleated cell counts. Method: immunoSEQ multiplex PCR; TCRdb's copy keeps in-frame clones and lacks some. V, J and clone size are taken as reported in that table, and D and trimming were inferred from the DNA itself. The sample holds 200,000 to 300,000 clones, about 86% seen once. The sample taken for sequencing was peripheral blood. The rearrangement links TRBV29-1 to TRBJ1-2; 9 bases are a match to TRBD1. This receptor was obtained from a man younger than 45 with active or convalescent COVID-19. DNA for the CDR3: TGCAGCGTTGAAAACAGGGGGCAAGGGTATGGCTACACCTTC. Translation: CSVENRGQGYGYTF.